The clone carrying this T cell receptor (beta chain) showed up just a few times. Its antigen remains unidentified. TCRdb ran MiXCR on the 5' RACE reads and lists one entry per CDR3 protein. The sample has about 210,000 distinct CDR3 sequences; around 30% are singletons. The data were taken from a study of T-cell memory formation after mild COVID-19. V lost 6 bases and J lost 5; bases outside the gene matches: 4. The CDR3 has 12 residues. The germline V gene encodes CDR1 MNHNY and CDR2 SVGAGI (reference sequence). Study-level findings and limits: Those CD4+ clones that contracted were mainly in CM and EM (CD8+ ones in EMRA). Memory sampled before infection contained some responding clones, suggesting cross-reactive memory joined.

Material for sequencing was PBMCs or a T cell subset sorted from them (not recorded which). The chain combines TRBV6-6 with TRBJ2-7; 7 bases agree with TRBD1. The clonotype was recovered from an adult woman who had mild COVID-19 (a few samples of this study predate the infection). Cell type and time point are not known. CDR3 DNA sequence: TGTGCCAGCAGGGGCGACAGGGACGAGCAGTACTTC. This gives the protein CASRGDRDEQYF.